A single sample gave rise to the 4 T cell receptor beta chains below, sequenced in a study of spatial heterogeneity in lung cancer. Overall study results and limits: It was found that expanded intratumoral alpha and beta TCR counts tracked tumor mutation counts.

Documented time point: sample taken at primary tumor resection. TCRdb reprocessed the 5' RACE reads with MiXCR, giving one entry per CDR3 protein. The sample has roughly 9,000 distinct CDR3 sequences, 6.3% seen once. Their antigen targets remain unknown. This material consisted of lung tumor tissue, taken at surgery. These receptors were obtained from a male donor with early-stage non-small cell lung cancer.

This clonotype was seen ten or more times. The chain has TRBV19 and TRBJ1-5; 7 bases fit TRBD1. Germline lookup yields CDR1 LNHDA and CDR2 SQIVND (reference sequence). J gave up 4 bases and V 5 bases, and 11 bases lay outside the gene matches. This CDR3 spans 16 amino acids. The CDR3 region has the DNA TGTGCCAGTAGTCCTAGACAGGGCCGAAGTAATCAGCCCCAGCATTTT. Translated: CASSPRQGRSNQPQHF.

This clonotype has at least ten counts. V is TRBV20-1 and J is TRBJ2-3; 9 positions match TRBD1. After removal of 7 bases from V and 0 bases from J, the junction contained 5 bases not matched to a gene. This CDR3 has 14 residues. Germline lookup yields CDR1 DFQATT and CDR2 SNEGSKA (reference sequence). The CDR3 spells CSVGDRVSTDTQYF. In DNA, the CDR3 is TGCAGTGTGGGGGACAGGGTTAGCACAGATACGCAGTATTTT.

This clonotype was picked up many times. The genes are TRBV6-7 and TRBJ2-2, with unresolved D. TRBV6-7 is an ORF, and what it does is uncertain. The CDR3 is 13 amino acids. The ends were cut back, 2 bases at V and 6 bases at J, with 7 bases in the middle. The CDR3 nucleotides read TGTGCCAGCAGTTACCAGGTGGCCGGGGAGCTGTTTTTT. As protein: CASSYQVAGELFF.

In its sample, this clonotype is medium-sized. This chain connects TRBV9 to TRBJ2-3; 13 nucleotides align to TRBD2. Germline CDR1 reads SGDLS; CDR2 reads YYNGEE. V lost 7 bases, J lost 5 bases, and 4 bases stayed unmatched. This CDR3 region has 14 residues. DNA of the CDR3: TGTGCCAGCGGTACTAGCGGGAGGGGAGATACGCAGTATTTT. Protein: CASGTSGRGDTQYF. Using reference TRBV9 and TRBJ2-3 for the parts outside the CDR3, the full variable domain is DSGVTQTPKHLITATGQRVTLRCSPRSGDLSVYWYQQSLDQGLQFLIQYYNGEERAKGNILERFSAQQFPDLHSELNLSSLELGDSALYFCASGTSGRGDTQYFGPGTRLTVL.